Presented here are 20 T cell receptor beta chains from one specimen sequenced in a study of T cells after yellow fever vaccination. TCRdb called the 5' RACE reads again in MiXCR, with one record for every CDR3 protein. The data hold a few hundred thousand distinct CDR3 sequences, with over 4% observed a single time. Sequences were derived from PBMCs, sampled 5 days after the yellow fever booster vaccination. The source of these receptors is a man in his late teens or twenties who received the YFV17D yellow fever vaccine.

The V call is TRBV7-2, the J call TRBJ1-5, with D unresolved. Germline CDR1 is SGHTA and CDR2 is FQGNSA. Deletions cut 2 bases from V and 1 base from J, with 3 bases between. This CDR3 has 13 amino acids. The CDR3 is CASSLWSNQPQHF. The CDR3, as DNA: TGTGCCAGCAGCTTATGGAGCAATCAGCCCCAGCATTTT. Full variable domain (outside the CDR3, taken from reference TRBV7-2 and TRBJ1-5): GAGVSQSPSNKVTEKGKDVELRCDPISGHTALYWYRQSLGQGLEFLIYFQGNSAPDKSGLPSDRFSAERTGGSVSTLTIQRTQQEDSAVYLCASSLWSNQPQHFGDGTRLSIL.

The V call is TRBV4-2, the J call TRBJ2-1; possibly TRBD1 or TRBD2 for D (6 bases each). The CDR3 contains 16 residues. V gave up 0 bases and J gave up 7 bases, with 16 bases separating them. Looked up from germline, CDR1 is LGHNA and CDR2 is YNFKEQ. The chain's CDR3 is CASSQEGLRGLNEQFF. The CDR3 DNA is TGTGCCAGCAGCCAAGAAGGATTACGGGGGCTTAATGAGCAGTTCTTC.

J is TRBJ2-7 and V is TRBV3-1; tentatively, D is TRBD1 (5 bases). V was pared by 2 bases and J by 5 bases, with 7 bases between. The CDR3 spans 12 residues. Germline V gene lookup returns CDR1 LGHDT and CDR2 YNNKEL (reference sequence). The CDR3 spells CASSQKGNEQYF. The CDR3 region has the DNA TGTGCCAGCAGCCAAAAGGGGAACGAGCAGTACTTC.

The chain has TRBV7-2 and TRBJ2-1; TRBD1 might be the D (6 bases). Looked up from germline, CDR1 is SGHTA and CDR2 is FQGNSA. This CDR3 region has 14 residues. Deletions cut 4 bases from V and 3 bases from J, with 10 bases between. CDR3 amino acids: CASSSLGGYNEQFF. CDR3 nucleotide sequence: TGTGCCAGCAGCTCCCTAGGGGGCTACAATGAGCAGTTCTTC.

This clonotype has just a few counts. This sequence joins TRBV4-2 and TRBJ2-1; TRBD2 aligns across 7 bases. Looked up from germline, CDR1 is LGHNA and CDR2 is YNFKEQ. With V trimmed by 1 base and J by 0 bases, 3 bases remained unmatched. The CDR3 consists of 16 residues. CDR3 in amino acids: CASSQGVAGSYNEQFF. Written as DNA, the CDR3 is TGTGCCAGCAGCCAAGGAGTAGCGGGCTCCTACAATGAGCAGTTCTTC.

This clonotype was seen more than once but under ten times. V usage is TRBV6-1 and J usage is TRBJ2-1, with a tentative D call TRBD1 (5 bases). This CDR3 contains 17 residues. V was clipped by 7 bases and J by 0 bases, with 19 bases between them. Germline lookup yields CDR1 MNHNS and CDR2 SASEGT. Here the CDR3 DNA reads TGTGCCAGCATTGCCGGATTGACAGTTAGCTCCTACAATGAGCAGTTCTTC. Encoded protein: CASIAGLTVSSYNEQFF.

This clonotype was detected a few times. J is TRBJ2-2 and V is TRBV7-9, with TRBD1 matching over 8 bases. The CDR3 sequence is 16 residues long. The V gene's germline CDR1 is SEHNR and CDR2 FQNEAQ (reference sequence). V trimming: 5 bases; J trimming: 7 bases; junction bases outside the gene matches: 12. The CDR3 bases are TGTGCCAGCAGCCCGGGTTGGACAGGGCTGAGCGGGGAGCTGTTTTTT. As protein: CASSPGWTGLSGELFF. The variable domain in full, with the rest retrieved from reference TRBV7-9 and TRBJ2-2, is DTGVSQNPRHKITKRGQNVTFRCDPISEHNRLYWYRQTLGQGPEFLTYFQNEAQLEKSRLLSDRFSAERPKGSFSTLEIQRTEQGDSAMYLCASSPGWTGLSGELFFGEGSRLTVL.

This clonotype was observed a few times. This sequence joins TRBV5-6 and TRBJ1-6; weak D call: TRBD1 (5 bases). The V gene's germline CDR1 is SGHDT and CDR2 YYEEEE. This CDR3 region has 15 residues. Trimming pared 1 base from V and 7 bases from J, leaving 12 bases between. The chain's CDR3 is CASSLRQFVNSPLHF. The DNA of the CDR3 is TGTGCCAGCAGCTTGAGACAGTTTGTGAATTCACCCCTCCACTTT.

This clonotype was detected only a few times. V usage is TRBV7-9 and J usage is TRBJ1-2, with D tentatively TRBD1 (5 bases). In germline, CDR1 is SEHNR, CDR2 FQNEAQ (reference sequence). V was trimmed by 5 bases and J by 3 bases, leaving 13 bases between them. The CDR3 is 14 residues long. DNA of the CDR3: TGTGCCAGCAGCAATTTCCAGGGAGACTATGGCTACACCTTC. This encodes CASSNFQGDYGYTF.

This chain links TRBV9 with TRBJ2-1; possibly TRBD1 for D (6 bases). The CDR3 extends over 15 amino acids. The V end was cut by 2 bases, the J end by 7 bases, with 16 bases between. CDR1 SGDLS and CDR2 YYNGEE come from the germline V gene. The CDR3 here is CASSVQPGERNEQFF. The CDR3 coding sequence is TGTGCCAGCAGCGTCCAACCAGGGGAGAGAAATGAGCAGTTCTTC.

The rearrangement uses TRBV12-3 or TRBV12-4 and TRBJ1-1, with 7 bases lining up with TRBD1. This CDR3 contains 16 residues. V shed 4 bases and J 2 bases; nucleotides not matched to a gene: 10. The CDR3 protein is CASSSRQGGSNTEAFF. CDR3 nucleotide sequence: TGTGCCAGCAGTTCTCGACAGGGCGGTAGTAACACTGAAGCTTTCTTT.

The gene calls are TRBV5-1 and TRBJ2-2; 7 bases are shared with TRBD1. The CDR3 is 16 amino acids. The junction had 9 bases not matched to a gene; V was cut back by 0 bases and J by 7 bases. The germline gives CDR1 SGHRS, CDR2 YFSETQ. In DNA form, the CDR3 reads TGCGCCAGCAGCTTGGGCACAGGGGTACGGAACGGGGAGCTGTTTTTT. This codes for CASSLGTGVRNGELFF.

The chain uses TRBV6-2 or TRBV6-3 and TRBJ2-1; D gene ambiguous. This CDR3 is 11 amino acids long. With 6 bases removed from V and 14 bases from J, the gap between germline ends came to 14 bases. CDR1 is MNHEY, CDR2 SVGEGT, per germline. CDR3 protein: CASSRSGVEFF. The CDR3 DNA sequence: TGTGCCAGCAGCCGGAGTGGTGTGGAGTTCTTC.

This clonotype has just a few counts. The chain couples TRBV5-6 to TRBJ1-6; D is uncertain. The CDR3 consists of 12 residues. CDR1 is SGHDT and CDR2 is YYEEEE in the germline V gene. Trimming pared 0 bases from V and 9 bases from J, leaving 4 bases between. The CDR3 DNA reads TGTGCCAGCAGCTTGGTAGCTTCACCCCTCCACTTT. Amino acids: CASSLVASPLHF.

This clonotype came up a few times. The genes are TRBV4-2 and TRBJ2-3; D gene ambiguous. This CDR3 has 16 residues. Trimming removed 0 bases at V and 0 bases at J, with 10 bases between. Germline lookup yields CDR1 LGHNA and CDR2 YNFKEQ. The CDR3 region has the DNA TGTGCCAGCAGCCAAGAGGCGCCTCGAAGCACAGATACGCAGTATTTT. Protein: CASSQEAPRSTDTQYF.

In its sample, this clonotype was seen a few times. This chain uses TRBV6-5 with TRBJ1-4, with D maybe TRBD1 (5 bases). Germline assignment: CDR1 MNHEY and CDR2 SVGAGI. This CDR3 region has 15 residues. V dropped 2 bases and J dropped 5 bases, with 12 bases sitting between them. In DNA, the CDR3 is TGTGCCAGCAGTTACACTTCAGGGCCCAATGAAAAACTGTTTTTT. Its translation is CASSYTSGPNEKLFF.

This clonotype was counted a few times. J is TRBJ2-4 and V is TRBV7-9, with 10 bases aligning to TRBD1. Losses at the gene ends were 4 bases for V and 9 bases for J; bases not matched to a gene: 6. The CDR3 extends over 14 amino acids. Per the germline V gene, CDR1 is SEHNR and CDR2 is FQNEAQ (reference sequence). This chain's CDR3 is CASSSTGGWGIQYF. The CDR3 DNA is TGTGCCAGCAGCTCGACAGGGGGCTGGGGCATTCAGTACTTC.

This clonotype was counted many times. The CDR3 protein is CASTQIRTGGEQFF. The CDR3 nucleotides are TGTGCCAGCACCCAGATAAGAACAGGGGGCGAGCAGTTCTTC. The V call is TRBV11-1, the J call TRBJ2-1, with 9 bases identical to TRBD1. After removal of 7 bases from V and 10 bases from J, the junction contained 11 bases not matched to a gene. The CDR3 length is 14 residues. CDR1 SGHAT and CDR2 FQDESV come from the germline V gene (reference sequence).

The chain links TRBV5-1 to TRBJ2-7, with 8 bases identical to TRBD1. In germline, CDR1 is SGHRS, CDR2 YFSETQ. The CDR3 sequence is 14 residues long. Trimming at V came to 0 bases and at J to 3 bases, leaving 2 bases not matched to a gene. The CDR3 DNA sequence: TGCGCCAGCAGCTTGGGGGGACAGGTCTACGAGCAGTACTTC. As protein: CASSLGGQVYEQYF.

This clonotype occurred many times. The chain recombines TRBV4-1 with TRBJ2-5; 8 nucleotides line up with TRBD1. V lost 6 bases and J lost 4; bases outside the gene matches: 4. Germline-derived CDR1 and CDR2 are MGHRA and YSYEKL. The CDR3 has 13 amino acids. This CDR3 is CASSNRGRETQYF. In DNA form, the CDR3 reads TGCGCCAGCAGTAACAGGGGGAGAGAGACCCAGTACTTC.